The present T cell receptor (beta chain) was sequenced within a study of blood T cell repertoires in COVID-19. Clones were read by immunoSEQ multiplex PCR, and TCRdb kept only the in-frame ones, dropping some. The sample has about 280,000 clones; 70% to 90% are singletons. The sequenced sample was peripheral blood. The sequence was collected from a woman between 65 and 79 years old with acute or convalescent COVID-19.

The CDR3 nucleotides read TGTGCCAGTAGTATGTGGGGCAGGGGCTACACCTTC. Protein sequence: CASSMWGRGYTF. V usage is TRBV19 and J usage is TRBJ1-2; D perhaps matches TRBD1 (5 bases). The length of the CDR3 is 12 residues. V dropped 3 bases and J dropped 8 bases, with 10 bases sitting between them. Germline lookup yields CDR1 LNHDA and CDR2 SQIVND (reference sequence).